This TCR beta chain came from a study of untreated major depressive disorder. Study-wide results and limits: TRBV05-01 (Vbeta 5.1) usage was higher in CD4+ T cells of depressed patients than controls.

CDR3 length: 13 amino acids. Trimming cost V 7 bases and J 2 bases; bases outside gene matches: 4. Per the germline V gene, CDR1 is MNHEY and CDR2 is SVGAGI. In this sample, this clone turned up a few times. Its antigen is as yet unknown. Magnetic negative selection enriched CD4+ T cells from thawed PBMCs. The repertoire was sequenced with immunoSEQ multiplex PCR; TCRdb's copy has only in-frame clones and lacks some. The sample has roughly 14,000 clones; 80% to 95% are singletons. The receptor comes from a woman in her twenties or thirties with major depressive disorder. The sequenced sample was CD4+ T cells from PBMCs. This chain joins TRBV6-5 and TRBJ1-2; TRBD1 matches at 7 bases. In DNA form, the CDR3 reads TGTGCCAGCACCGACAGGGCAAACTATGGCTACACCTTC. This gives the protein CASTDRANYGYTF.